The rows below give T cell receptor beta chains drawn from one sample of a study of CD8 T cells in Susac syndrome. TCRdb analysed the immunoSEQ multiplex PCR reads with MiXCR anew, one entry per CDR3 protein. Here the sample spans 330,000 or so distinct CDR3 sequences, around 89% being singletons. Sequenced sample: CD8+ T cells from PBMCs. The receptors derive from a human donor with multiple sclerosis. CDR3s include the opening cysteine and the closing phenylalanine or tryptophan. D genes are given only for firm matches. The size entry is marked missing in some rows and otherwise reads once, few, many or a size class.

j_call | v_call | d_call | cdr3_length | clone_size | cdr3_nt | cdr3_aa
TRBJ1-1 | TRBV7-3 | NA | 13 | few | TGTGCCAGCAGCTTAAGGGGGAACACTGAAGCTTTCTTT | CASSLRGNTEAFF
TRBJ2-2 | TRBV25-1 | TRBD1 | 16 | NA | TGTGCCAGCAGTACTTTCGGGACAGGGGGTCACGGGGAGCTGTTTTTT | CASSTFGTGGHGELFF
TRBJ2-3 | TRBV29-1 | TRBD2 | 14 | NA | TGCAGCGTAAGAGCAAGCGGGGGAGGGGATACGCAGTATTTT | CSVRASGGGDTQYF
TRBJ2-2 | TRBV19 | NA | 12 | once | TGTGCCAGTAGTACTCTTACCGGGGAGCTGTTTTTT | CASSTLTGELFF
TRBJ2-2 | TRBV4-1 | NA | 12 | once | TGCGCCAGCAGTTCTAAAACCGGGGAGCTGTTTTTT | CASSSKTGELFF
TRBJ2-1 | TRBV28 | NA | 17 | NA | TGTGCCAGCAGTCCTCTTAGCCGGGCAGATGGAGGCAATGAGCAGTTCTTC | CASSPLSRADGGNEQFF
TRBJ2-7 | TRBV18 | NA | 13 | once | TGTGCCAGCTCACCACCGGGGATTGTCGAGCAGTACTTC | CASSPPGIVEQYF
TRBJ2-7 | TRBV7-8 | TRBD2 | 17 | NA | TGTGCCAGCAGCAACCCGACGGTCAGCGGGGCCTCCTACGAGCAGTACTTC | CASSNPTVSGASYEQYF
TRBJ2-5 | TRBV3-1 | TRBD1 | 15 | few | TGTGCCAGCAGCCAAGAAGGGGGCAGACGGGAGACCCAGTACTTC | CASSQEGGRRETQYF
TRBJ2-7 | TRBV24-1 | TRBD1 | 15 | NA | TGTGCCACCAGTGATGGACAGGGGGCCCTACGCGAGCAGTACTTC | CATSDGQGALREQYF
TRBJ2-7 | TRBV7-8 | TRBD1 | 14 | NA | TGTGCCAGCATCCTTAGCGCAGGGGGTTACGAGCAGTACTTC | CASILSAGGYEQYF
TRBJ2-5 | TRBV12-5 | TRBD2 | 18 | NA | TGTGCTAGTGGTTTGGTGGCTAGCGGGGGAGCCAACCAAGAGACCCAGTACTTC | CASGLVASGGANQETQYF
TRBJ1-4 | TRBV6-2/TRBV6-3 | NA | 13 | NA | TGTGCCAGCAGTTCCCGGGAGGTTGAAAAACTGTTTTTT | CASSSREVEKLFF
TRBJ1-2 | TRBV10-3 | NA | 14 | NA | TGTGCCATCACGGAGCCTTCCCTCAACTATGGCTACACCTTC | CAITEPSLNYGYTF
TRBJ2-7 | TRBV20-1 | NA | 15 | NA | TGCAGTGCTAGAGATGCGTCTAGTCTGTCCTACGAGCAGTACTTC | CSARDASSLSYEQYF
TRBJ2-6 | TRBV29-1 | NA | 13 | NA | TGCAGCGTTGTGGGGGGATCTCTCAACGTCCTGACTTTC | CSVVGGSLNVLTF
TRBJ2-7 | TRBV11-3 | NA | 16 | once | TGTGCCAGCAGCTCCGGCGGACCGTCCAACTCCTACGAGCAGTACTTC | CASSSGGPSNSYEQYF
TRBJ2-7 | TRBV5-5 | TRBD1 | 15 | NA | TGTGCCAGCAGCCGCGGACAGGGAGGTTCCTACGAGCAGTACTTC | CASSRGQGGSYEQYF
TRBJ2-7 | TRBV7-9 | NA | 13 | NA | TGTGCCGGGAGTAGCGCTACTTCCTACGAGCAGTACTTC | CAGSSATSYEQYF